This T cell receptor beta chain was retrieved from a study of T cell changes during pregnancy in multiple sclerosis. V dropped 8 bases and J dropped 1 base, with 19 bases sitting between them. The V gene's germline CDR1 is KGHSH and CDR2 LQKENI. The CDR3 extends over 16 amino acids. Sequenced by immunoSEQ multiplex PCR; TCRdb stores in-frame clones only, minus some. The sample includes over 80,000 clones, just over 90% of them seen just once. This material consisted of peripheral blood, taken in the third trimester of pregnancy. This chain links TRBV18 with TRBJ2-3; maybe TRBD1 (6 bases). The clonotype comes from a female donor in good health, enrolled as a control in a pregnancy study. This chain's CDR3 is CASGNGQRSGTDTQYF. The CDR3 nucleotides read TGTGCCAGCGGGAACGGACAGCGCTCTGGCACAGATACGCAGTATTTT.